One and the same sample provided the 20 T cell receptor beta chains below, sequenced in a study of PD-1 blockade in classical Hodgkin lymphoma. Data came from immunoSEQ multiplex PCR; TCRdb stores just in-frame clones and leaves some out. This sample has nearly 20,000 clones, with more than 75% found just once. The sample's time point: cycle 4 day 1 (C4D1), after 6 weeks of nivolumab. Each patient's relapse followed autologous stem cell transplantation, and brentuximab vedotin exposure varied. The material was peripheral blood mononuclear cells (PBMCs), obtained before the fourth cycle of nivolumab. The receptors were sampled from a human donor with classical Hodgkin lymphoma.

The rearrangement joins TRBV5-1 to TRBJ2-7, with a weak D call TRBD1 (6 bases). This CDR3 contains 14 residues. The germline CDR1 and CDR2 sequences are SGHRS and YFSETQ. V lost 4 bases, J lost 2 bases, and 13 bases lay in between. CDR3 residues: CASSPRGGPYEQYF. The CDR3 coding sequence is TGCGCCAGCAGCCCCAGGGGTGGGCCCTACGAGCAGTACTTC.

This clone was seen more than once but under ten times. The chain employs TRBV30 and TRBJ1-1; D not resolved. V dropped 0 bases and J dropped 5 bases, with 13 bases sitting between them. Germline lookup yields CDR1 GTSNPN and CDR2 SVGIG (reference sequence). The CDR3 has 14 residues. The CDR3 sequence: CAWSVVDSGTEAFF. The CDR3 DNA follows: TGTGCCTGGAGTGTTGTAGACTCTGGGACTGAAGCTTTCTTT.

V gene TRBV10-1 combines with J gene TRBJ1-1, with TRBD1 as a possible D gene (5 bases). Germline CDR1 and CDR2: WNHNN and SYGVQD (reference sequence). This CDR3 comprises 12 residues. V lost 8 bases, J lost 6 bases, and 13 bases lay in between. Here the CDR3 reads CASSSTGSEAFF. The CDR3, as DNA: TGCGCCAGCTCAAGTACAGGTTCTGAAGCTTTCTTT.

The chain carries TRBV6-1 and TRBJ1-5; 11 bases agree with TRBD1. J lost 9 bases, V lost 6 bases, and 10 bases had no gene match. The CDR3 extends over 15 amino acids. Per germline, CDR1 MNHNS and CDR2 SASEGT. The CDR3 DNA sequence: TGTGCCAGCAGAACCGGGACAGGGGGGCCGGGGCCCCAGCATTTT. Translating gives CASRTGTGGPGPQHF.

This chain joins TRBV6-1 and TRBJ1-5, with a possible D match to TRBD1 (5 bases). V lost 6 bases and J 4 bases, leaving 13 bases between the germline ends. The CDR3 is made up of 14 amino acids. Germline CDR1 is MNHNS and CDR2 is SASEGT. CDR3 protein: CASSDPGLNQPQHF. For the CDR3, the DNA is TGTGCCAGCAGCGACCCGGGACTGAATCAGCCCCAGCATTTT.

The chain joins TRBV15 to TRBJ2-2, with 9 bases fitting TRBD1. The CDR3 covers 15 residues. The trim removed 7 bases at V and 0 bases at J, leaving 3 bases unmatched. The germline CDR1 and CDR2 sequences are LNHNV and YYDKDF (reference sequence). The CDR3, as DNA: TGTGCCACCAAAACAGGGGGCCCGAACACCGGGGAGCTGTTTTTT. Amino acids: CATKTGGPNTGELFF.

CDR3 bases: TGTGCCAGCAGGTACCAAGAGACCCAGTACTTC. Amino acid sequence: CASRYQETQYF. J is TRBJ2-5 and V is TRBV2; D is uncertain. The ends were cut back, 6 bases at V and 0 bases at J, with 2 bases in the middle. Germline CDR1 and CDR2: SNHLY and FYNNEI. The CDR3 extends over 11 amino acids.

V gene TRBV18 combines with J gene TRBJ1-1; the D is unclear. V was trimmed by 3 bases and J by 1 base, leaving 6 bases between them. From germline, CDR1 is KGHSH and CDR2 LQKENI. The CDR3 contains 13 residues. CDR3 sequence reads: CASSPFGNTEAFF. The CDR3 coding sequence is TGTGCCAGCTCACCCTTCGGGAACACTGAAGCTTTCTTT.

The chain has TRBV29-1 and TRBJ2-5; tentatively, D is TRBD1 (5 bases). V lost 3 bases to trimming and J lost 2 bases, with 7 bases between them. Germline CDR1 SQVTM, CDR2 ANQGSEA. The CDR3 loop spans 12 amino acids. CDR3 DNA: TGCAGCGTTGAGGGGCAGCAAGAGACCCAGTACTTC. It specifies CSVEGQQETQYF.

V usage is TRBV2 and J usage is TRBJ1-1; D is possibly TRBD1 (5 bases). The V gene lost 5 bases and the J gene lost 2 bases, with 12 bases spanning the gap. The CDR3 runs 14 residues. The V gene's germline CDR1 is SNHLY and CDR2 FYNNEI. The CDR3 protein is CASSKDTHNTEAFF. The CDR3, as DNA: TGTGCCAGCAGTAAGGACACGCACAACACTGAAGCTTTCTTT. Full variable domain (outside the CDR3, taken from reference TRBV2 and TRBJ1-1): EPEVTQTPSHQVTQMGQEVILRCVPISNHLYFYWYRQILGQKVEFLVSFYNNEISEKSEIFDDQFSVERPDGSNFTLKIRSTKLEDSAMYFCASSKDTHNTEAFFGQGTRLTVV.

V usage is TRBV14 and J usage is TRBJ2-7; 10 nucleotides agree with TRBD2. Germline values: CDR1 SGHDN, CDR2 FVKESK. V trimming: 4 bases; J trimming: 3 bases; junction bases outside the gene matches: 6. CDR3 length equals 15 residues. The CDR3 protein is CASSPSGGLYYEQYF. CDR3 DNA sequence: TGTGCCAGCAGCCCTAGCGGGGGACTTTACTACGAGCAGTACTTC.

CDR3 nucleotides: TGCGCCAGCAGCCAAGATAGGGACAGGGATCAGTACTTC. It yields the protein CASSQDRDRDQYF. This chain links TRBV4-1 with TRBJ2-7, with 9 bases fitting TRBD1. The V and J ends lost 0 bases and 10 bases, in that order; junction bases with no gene match: 4. The germline V gene has CDR1 MGHRA and CDR2 YSYEKL. The CDR3 loop spans 13 amino acids.

The CDR3 spells CASSRTSRNTEAFF. The CDR3 bases are TGTGCCAGCAGTCGGACGTCCAGGAACACTGAAGCTTTCTTT. The chain combines TRBV7-9 with TRBJ1-1; no clear D gene. The V and J ends lost 6 bases and 1 base respectively, with 12 bases between them. The CDR3 runs 14 residues. Per the germline V gene, CDR1 is SEHNR and CDR2 is FQNEAQ (reference sequence).

The chain is built from TRBV19 and TRBJ2-3, with D tentatively TRBD2 (6 bases). V dropped 0 bases and J dropped 0 bases, with 16 bases sitting between them. Germline V gene lookup returns CDR1 LNHDA and CDR2 SQIVND (reference sequence). This CDR3 comprises 18 residues. In DNA, the CDR3 is TGTGCCAGTAGTATAGATCTAGGCGGGGTTATGAGCACAGATACGCAGTATTTT. Translated, it gives CASSIDLGGVMSTDTQYF.

The CDR3 loop is CASGQGGTEAFF. The CDR3 DNA reads as TGTGCTAGTGGCCAAGGGGGCACTGAAGCTTTCTTT. The chain combines TRBV12-5 with TRBJ1-1; a weak D match, TRBD1 (6 bases). This CDR3 is built from 12 residues. The germline CDR1 and CDR2 sequences are LGHNT and FRNRAP. V was cut by 6 bases and J by 4 bases, with 9 bases left in between.

This chain joins TRBV7-8 and TRBJ1-1; D possibly corresponds to TRBD1 (6 bases). Per the germline V gene, CDR1 is SGHVS and CDR2 is FQNEAQ. The CDR3 spans 12 residues. The germline V and J ends were trimmed by 5 bases and 7 bases, with 11 bases remaining between them. The CDR3 bases are TGTGCCAGCAGCACTCAGGGGTTTGAAGCTTTCTTT. Amino acid sequence: CASSTQGFEAFF.

In this sample, this clone turned up a few times. The V gene is TRBV19, the J gene TRBJ2-3; perhaps D is TRBD1 or TRBD2 (5 bases each). Trimming stripped 8 bases from V and 6 bases from J, with 18 bases between. Per the germline V gene, CDR1 is LNHDA and CDR2 is SQIVND (reference sequence). The CDR3 length is 14 residues. The CDR3 DNA is TGTGCCAGTGGGACGACTGTTCGTTTCGATACGCAGTATTTT. Translation: CASGTTVRFDTQYF.

The J gene is TRBJ2-3, the V gene TRBV2, with TRBD2 matching over 13 bases. The CDR3 has 16 amino acids. J gave up 8 bases and V 5 bases, and 10 bases lay outside the gene matches. Germline V gene sequence: CDR1 SNHLY, CDR2 FYNNEI. CDR3 sequence (DNA): TGTGCCAGCAGTATCTCGGGACTAGCGGGACCTGTTACGCAGTATTTT. Its protein is CASSISGLAGPVTQYF.

This clone has more than one count but fewer than ten. The chain employs TRBV5-5 and TRBJ2-7; D remains unclear. The CDR3 loop spans 13 amino acids. Deletions cut 4 bases from V and 2 bases from J, with 10 bases between. Per germline, CDR1 SGHKS and CDR2 YYEKEE (reference sequence). In nucleotides, the CDR3 is TGTGCCAGCAGCCTCGGAAACACCTACGAGCAGTACTTC. This codes for CASSLGNTYEQYF.

The chain combines TRBV7-3 with TRBJ2-3, with unresolved D. V lost 2 bases and J 3 bases, leaving 9 bases between the germline ends. Germline CDR1 reads SGHTA; CDR2 reads FQGTGA. The CDR3 has 14 amino acids. CDR3 residues: CASSLEDLTDTQYF. The CDR3 coding sequence is TGTGCCAGCAGCTTAGAAGACCTTACAGATACGCAGTATTTT.